The T cell receptor (beta chain) under discussion was sequenced for a study of CXCR3-negative and CXCR3-positive naive CD8 T cells. 5' RACE that incorporated UMI labels was used to prepare the TRB cDNA libraries. TCRdb reprocessed the 5' RACE reads and keeps a single row for each CDR3 protein, giving no DNA. This sample's table has tens of thousands of distinct CDR3 sequences. As for this clonotype: What it binds is unknown.

Study-level findings and limits: TRBV-TRBJ usage was alike in naive CXCR3-negative and CXCR3-positive cells but differed in memory cells. Hydrophobicity of TRB CDR3s was greater in CXCR3-positive naive cells than in CXCR3-negative naive cells.

This CDR3 comprises 12 residues. Per germline, CDR1 LGHNA and CDR2 YSLEER. The receptor was derived from a human donor in good health. Some clones in this sample may be carry-over from other donors' samples. This chain connects TRBV4-3 to TRBJ2-1; TCRdb's D call, TRBD1, is unchecked because there is no DNA. The sample was naive CXCR3+ CD8+ T cells from blood. Sample subset: CD45RO-CCR7+CD27+CD95- naive CD8+ T cells expressing CXCR3 (TNR3+). CDR3 protein: CASSQVGRDPFF.